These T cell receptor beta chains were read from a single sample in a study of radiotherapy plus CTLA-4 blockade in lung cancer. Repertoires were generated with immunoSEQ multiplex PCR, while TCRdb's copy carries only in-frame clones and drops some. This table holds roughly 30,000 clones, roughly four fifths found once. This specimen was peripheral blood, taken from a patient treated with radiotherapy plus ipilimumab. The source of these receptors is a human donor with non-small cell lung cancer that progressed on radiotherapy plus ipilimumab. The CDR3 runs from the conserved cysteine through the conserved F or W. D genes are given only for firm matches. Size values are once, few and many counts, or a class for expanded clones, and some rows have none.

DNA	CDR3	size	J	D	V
TGTGCCAGCAGCTTATCTGAGGTTACGAAGACCCAGTACTTC	CASSLSEVTKTQYF	.	TRBJ2-5	.	TRBV7-2
TGTGCCAGGGGCGGGGCAGGGGGAACCGGGGAGCTGTTTTTT	CARGGAGGTGELFF	once	TRBJ2-2	.	TRBV2
TGTGCCAGCAGTTTATTTAAGAACACTGAAGCTTTCTTT	CASSLFKNTEAFF	.	TRBJ1-1	.	TRBV27
TGTGCCAGCAGCCTACAGCAGAGCCACGAGCAGTACTTC	CASSLQQSHEQYF	.	TRBJ2-7	.	TRBV5-4
TGCGCCAGTAGTCCCCAGACAGCTAACTATGGCTACACCTTC	CASSPQTANYGYTF	once	TRBJ1-2	.	TRBV19
TGCGCCAGCAGCCAAGTCGGCCAGCGACGTGAAAAACTGTTTTTT	CASSQVGQRREKLFF	few	TRBJ1-4	.	TRBV4-1
TGTGCCAGCAGTCCGGGACAGGGGACCGGCTACACCTTC	CASSPGQGTGYTF	.	TRBJ1-2	TRBD1	TRBV2
TGTGCCAGCAGCCACCCGACAGGGTTCCTGGGCTACACCTTC	CASSHPTGFLGYTF	once	TRBJ1-2	TRBD1	TRBV6-1
TGTGCCAGCAGGCTCGTGGGGGGGTACAAAAACATTCAGTACTTC	CASRLVGGYKNIQYF	.	TRBJ2-4	TRBD2	TRBV2
TGTGCCAGTACCGGACTAGCGGGGGGCAAGGTGGAGACCCAGTACTTC	CASTGLAGGKVETQYF	few	TRBJ2-5	TRBD2	TRBV19
TGTGCCAGCAGTCCCACCGGGACAACAAATCAGCCCCAGCATTTT	CASSPTGTTNQPQHF	.	TRBJ1-5	.	TRBV7-2
TGCGCCAGCAGGGGGTCGGAGGGGGGGGGTAACGAGCAGTACTTC	CASRGSEGGGNEQYF	.	TRBJ2-7	.	TRBV23-1
TGCGCCAGCAGATCCTACTCGGGACAGGCATACTATGGCTACACCTTC	CASRSYSGQAYYGYTF	.	TRBJ1-2	TRBD1	TRBV4-1
TGTGCCAGCAGCTTAGCCTGGGACAGGGCAGAGACCCAGTACTTC	CASSLAWDRAETQYF	.	TRBJ2-5	TRBD1	TRBV7-2
TGTGCCAGTAGTCAGGGTACGCAGTATTTT	CASSQGTQYF	.	TRBJ2-3	.	TRBV19
TGTGCCAGCAGCTTAAAAGCGGGGCGCTCAGATACGCAGTATTTT	CASSLKAGRSDTQYF	.	TRBJ2-3	TRBD2	TRBV7-3
TGTGCCAGCAGTTACGGGCAGGGTGGCACCGGGGAGCTGTTTTTT	CASSYGQGGTGELFF	.	TRBJ2-2	.	TRBV6-6
TGTGCCAGCAGTGAAGGGGGGACTAGCGGGGCAGATACGCAGTATTTT	CASSEGGTSGADTQYF	.	TRBJ2-3	TRBD2	TRBV6-1
TGTGCCACCAGATTTACTAGCGCCAGCACAGATACGCAGTATTTT	CATRFTSASTDTQYF	.	TRBJ2-3	TRBD2	TRBV15
TGCGCCAGCAGCTTGGACAGGGTGAATACTGGAAACACCATATATTTT	CASSLDRVNTGNTIYF	.	TRBJ1-3	.	TRBV5-1
TGTGCCAGTAGTGGGATCGGGGTAGAGCCCCAGCATTTT	CASSGIGVEPQHF	.	TRBJ1-5	.	TRBV19
TGTGCCAGCTCACCTTCGGGACAGTTCCCCTACGAGCAGTACTTC	CASSPSGQFPYEQYF	.	TRBJ2-7	TRBD1	TRBV18
TGTGCTAGTGGATCCCCTTCGACAGGGTCCTATGGCTACACCTTC	CASGSPSTGSYGYTF	.	TRBJ1-2	TRBD1	TRBV12-5
TGTGCCAGTAGTACCACCTCAGGGGGTGAAAAACTGTTTTTT	CASSTTSGGEKLFF	.	TRBJ1-4	TRBD1	TRBV19
TGTGCCAGCAGCTTAGAGGACAGGGGGCACACTGAAGCTTTCTTT	CASSLEDRGHTEAFF	.	TRBJ1-1	TRBD1	TRBV7-8
TGTGCCAGTACCCGGAGGGGTGGTCGTGCTAATGAAAAACTGTTTTTT	CASTRRGGRANEKLFF	.	TRBJ1-4	.	TRBV19
TGCGCCAGCAGTGTACCGGGGGGCACTGAAGCTTTCTTT	CASSVPGGTEAFF	.	TRBJ1-1	.	TRBV5-1
TGTGCCAGCAGCCCCACTGTTAGCGGGGGGGCCTCCTACAATGAGCAGTTCTTC	CASSPTVSGGASYNEQFF	.	TRBJ2-1	TRBD2	TRBV7-6
TGTGCCAGCAGTCCCCTCAGGAATGATGGAAAACTGTTTTTT	CASSPLRNDGKLFF	.	TRBJ1-4	.	TRBV27
TGTGCCAGCAGCGGAAGACTAGCGGGGAGACCTAGCACAGATACGCAGTATTTT	CASSGRLAGRPSTDTQYF	.	TRBJ2-3	TRBD2	TRBV9
TGTGCCAGCAGTTACCGGACAGGGGGGTATGGCTACACCTTC	CASSYRTGGYGYTF	.	TRBJ1-2	TRBD1	TRBV6-5
TGTGCCAGCAGCGCACAGGGTGACACCATATATTTT	CASSAQGDTIYF	.	TRBJ1-3	.	TRBV7-3
TGTGCCAGCAGTTTACGCCGGACAGGGAACACCGGGGAGCTGTTTTTT	CASSLRRTGNTGELFF	.	TRBJ2-2	TRBD1	TRBV27
TGTGCCAGCAGCTTAGGAGGGGAGGGCGTTGGCTACACCTTC	CASSLGGEGVGYTF	.	TRBJ1-2	.	TRBV7-9
TGCGCCAGCAGCCTCGGGGGGACAGGGTACACCGGGGAGCTGTTTTTT	CASSLGGTGYTGELFF	.	TRBJ2-2	TRBD1	TRBV4-3
TGTGCCAGCTCACCAGCGTTTAGTACGACAGGGCAATCTGGAAACACCATATATTTT	CASSPAFSTTGQSGNTIYF	.	TRBJ1-3	TRBD1	TRBV18